What follows is one T cell receptor (beta chain) and its context. Its antigen is as yet unknown. The CDR3 runs to 16 residues. Trimming pared 4 bases from V and 5 bases from J, leaving 20 bases between. Germline V lookup: CDR1 MDHEN, CDR2 SYDVKM. This sample is drawn from a study of high-grade serous ovarian cancer treatment subgroups. Points from the study as a whole: Same-patient tumor repertoires overlapped at about 0.11 to 0.85; different patients barely overlapped. The analyses considered CDR3 and ignored CDR1 and CDR2.

Tumor tissue was taken before any definitive surgery or chemotherapy was given. Assay used: immunoSEQ multiplex PCR; TCRdb lists only in-frame clones, some missing. There are 35,000 to 45,000 clones in the sample; 79% occur only once, and about 3.3% lies in the top ten. The sequence was obtained from a human donor with high-grade serous ovarian cancer. J is TRBJ1-1 and V is TRBV28, with TRBD1 as a possible D gene (5 bases). Sequenced sample: tumor tissue. CDR3: CASSYPVPGGRTEAFF. The CDR3, as DNA: TGTGCCAGCAGTTACCCCGTCCCGGGGGGACGAACTGAAGCTTTCTTT.